This T cell receptor (beta chain) was identified in a study of blood T cell repertoires in COVID-19. Study details: Donors in the United States, Italy and Spain gave samples during acute or convalescent COVID-19.

The CDR3 is 16 amino acids. Looked up from germline, CDR1 is KGHSH and CDR2 is LQKENI. V trimming: 0 bases; J trimming: 1 base; junction bases outside the gene matches: 4. The Seattle site enrolled patients during active infection and followed them longitudinally. Per the original data handling: Quantification of nucleated cells was approximated via reference gene primer amplification. The repertoire was sequenced with immunoSEQ multiplex PCR; TCRdb's copy has only in-frame clones and lacks some. V, J and clone size are taken as reported in that table, and D and trimming were inferred from the DNA itself. The sample shows fewer than 200,000 clones, 92% of them seen only once.

The TCR originated in a young man with COVID-19, enrolled during active disease. This chain links TRBV18 with TRBJ1-1; 8 bases match TRBD1. Sequencing was performed on peripheral blood. CDR3 bases: TGTGCCAGCTCACCACCGACAGGGGTAACGAACACTGAAGCTTTCTTT. Its protein is CASSPPTGVTNTEAFF.